The T cell receptor (beta chain) described here comes from a study of T cells in women clearing cervical HPV infection. The CDR3 loop spans 14 amino acids. CDR1 DFQATT and CDR2 SNEGSKA come from the germline V gene (reference sequence). On this clone: The CDR3 end lies 3 residues beyond the end of the read and is filled in from the germline J gene.

Here immunoSEQ multiplex PCR was the method, and the copy in TCRdb shows in-frame clones only, minus some. Listed are about 26,000 clones; around 3.9% falls within the top ten. This rearrangement joins TRBV20-1 to TRBJ2-4; 13 bases map to TRBD2. Specimen: blood buffy coat. This TCR derives from a woman between 18 and 69 years old with a cervical HPV16 infection that either progressed to CIN3+ or cleared (not recorded which). This CDR3 is CSAREGGLAGPQYF. The CDR3 bases that were read are TGCAGTGCTAGGGAAGGGGGACTAGCGGGGCCT.